This T cell receptor beta chain was recorded in a study of shared clonotypes between healthy human individuals. General study points: Memory subsets generally showed smaller estimated richness than naive subsets did. Clonotype sharing levels among donors were expected to vary with sequencing depth.

This table comes from immunoSEQ multiplex PCR, and its TCRdb copy is limited to in-frame clones, with some not included. The sample carries a few hundred thousand clones, 95% to 98% recorded once. Turning to this clone: Its target is not known.

The CDR3 consists of 15 residues. Between the trimmed V and J ends, which lost 4 bases and 5 bases, there was a span of 15 bases. Germline assignment: CDR1 MGHRA and CDR2 YSYEKL. Each sample came from a Caucasian adult donor living in Nashville, Tennessee. Division of CD4+ cells produced a CD45RA+ naive subset and a CD45RA-negative memory subset. The sequencing input was naive CD4+ T cells sorted from blood. The sample's subset: CD45RA+ positively selected. This TCR was recovered from a woman in her 30s in good health. The chain uses TRBV4-1 and TRBJ2-1; D ambiguous. For the CDR3, the DNA is TGCGCCAGCAGCCCCGGGCCGTACGGCCACAATGAGCAGTTCTTC. Amino acids: CASSPGPYGHNEQFF.